These 5 T cell receptor beta chains were sequenced from one sample in a study of blood T cell repertoires in COVID-19. Only in-frame clones appear in the TCRdb table, and some are missing; sequencing was by immunoSEQ multiplex PCR. The sample shows about 160,000 clones, less than 85% of them seen only once. Sequenced material: peripheral blood. The receptors shown here come from a human donor with acute or convalescent COVID-19. The donor label of this sample is uncertain.

V gene TRBV30 combines with J gene TRBJ1-2; 8 nucleotides agree with TRBD1. V dropped 0 bases and J dropped 6; count of bases not matched to a gene: 6. The germline gives CDR1 GTSNPN, CDR2 SVGIG (reference sequence). There are 14 residues in the CDR3. CDR3 in DNA: TGTGCCTGGAGTGTCGGCCAGGGGGCAGATGGCTACACCTTC. This encodes CAWSVGQGADGYTF.

The chain employs TRBV6-6 and TRBJ2-2; 8 nucleotides agree with TRBD2. The CDR3 contains 17 residues. Looked up from germline, CDR1 is MNHNY and CDR2 is SVGAGI (reference sequence). With 5 bases clipped from V and 6 bases from J, the junction kept 14 bases outside the gene matches. The CDR3 coding sequence is TGTGCCAGCAGTCTACCCCGGGGGGGAGGCCTTTCCGGGGAGCTGTTTTTT. Its protein product is CASSLPRGGGLSGELFF.

The chain carries TRBV24-1 and TRBJ1-5; 11 bases are a match to TRBD1. V trimming: 2 bases; J trimming: 6 bases; junction bases outside the gene matches: 5. The germline V gene encodes CDR1 KGHDR and CDR2 SFDVKD. This CDR3 is built from 16 residues. DNA for the CDR3: TGTGCCACCAGTGATTCGACCGGGACAGGGGGTCAGCCCCAGCATTTT. This gives the protein CATSDSTGTGGQPQHF.

This chain connects TRBV6-2 or TRBV6-3 to TRBJ1-1; 7 bases agree with TRBD1. The CDR3 sequence is 14 residues long. Trimming took 1 base from V and 5 from J; bases not matched to a gene: 4. The germline V gene encodes CDR1 MNHEY and CDR2 SVGEGT. CDR3 bases: TGTGCCAGCAGTTACTGGGGACAGAAGACTGAAGCTTTCTTT. It encodes CASSYWGQKTEAFF.

The V and J genes are TRBV6-2 or TRBV6-3 and TRBJ1-2, with D possibly matching TRBD1 (5 bases). Trimming shortened V by 2 bases and J by 7 bases, and 11 bases separated the two germline ends. This CDR3 comprises 13 residues. Germline CDR1 MNHEY, CDR2 SVGEGT. CDR3 bases: TGTGCCAGCAGTTACGGGGCGAACGGTGGCTACACCTTC. Amino acids: CASSYGANGGYTF.